Following are 27 T cell receptor beta chains from one sample sequenced in a study of Graves' ophthalmopathy and Graves' hyperthyroidism. CDR3 regions of TCR beta were amplified from RNA transcripts. In the first round, RT-PCR was carried out with HTBI primers, and a multiplex PCR formed the second round. TCRdb re-called the multiplex PCR reads with MiXCR, one entry per CDR3 protein. The data show over a million distinct CDR3 sequences, about two fifths seen once. Sequencing input: peripheral blood or thyroid tissue (not recorded which). Every receptor here comes from an adult man with Graves' hyperthyroidism.

In its sample, this clonotype was seen many times. The rearrangement uses TRBV29-1 and TRBJ1-5; 9 bases align to TRBD1. Germline V CDR1 and CDR2: SQVTM, ANQGSEA. The V gene end was trimmed by 3 bases and the J gene end by 6 bases; junction bases not matched to a gene: 15. There are 17 residues in the CDR3. DNA of the CDR3: TGCAGCGTTGATGGGGGTATCGGACAGGGGAATTCTCAGCCCCAGCATTTT. Translation gives CSVDGGIGQGNSQPQHF.

This clonotype appeared a single time. V and J are TRBV2 and TRBJ1-6; 9 bases line up with TRBD1. Per the germline V gene, CDR1 is SNHLY and CDR2 is FYNNEI. With V trimmed by 6 bases and J by 9 bases, 9 bases remained unmatched. CDR3 length equals 15 residues. CDR3 sequence reads: CASSVGTGLGSPLHF. Here the CDR3 DNA reads TGTGCCAGCAGCGTGGGGACAGGGTTGGGTTCACCCCTCCACTTT.

The chain recombines TRBV5-1 with TRBJ2-3, with D uncertain. Germline lookup yields CDR1 SGHRS and CDR2 YFSETQ. V was trimmed by 0 bases and J by 0 bases, leaving 5 bases between them. This CDR3 comprises 14 residues. This CDR3 is CASSLETSTDTQYF. In DNA form, the CDR3 reads TGCGCCAGCAGCTTGGAGACTAGCACAGATACGCAGTATTTT.

Many counts were recorded for this clonotype. This chain connects TRBV7-9 to TRBJ2-7; D is unclear. CDR1 and CDR2 (germline): SEHNR, FQNEAQ (reference sequence). The CDR3 spans 14 residues. Between the trimmed V and J ends, which lost 5 bases and 2 bases, there was a span of 13 bases. The CDR3 DNA reads TGTGCCAGCAGCCTAGAGACAAGTACCTACGAGCAGTACTTC. It translates to CASSLETSTYEQYF.

V is TRBV27 and J is TRBJ1-2; perhaps TRBD1 as D (5 bases). Germline V lookup: CDR1 MNHEY, CDR2 SMNVEV (reference sequence). The CDR3 is 13 residues long. V lost 6 bases and J lost 5, with 13 bases in between. CDR3 amino acids: CASRKQGRYGYTF. Written as DNA, the CDR3 is TGTGCCAGCAGGAAGCAGGGACGGTATGGCTACACCTTC.

In its sample, this clonotype was seen many times. The CDR3 protein is CATSREKETQYF. In DNA form, the CDR3 reads TGTGCCACCAGCAGAGAGAAAGAGACCCAGTACTTC. The chain has TRBV15 and TRBJ2-5; D is unclear. Looked up from germline, CDR1 is LNHNV and CDR2 is YYDKDF (reference sequence). The CDR3 length is 12 residues. Deletions cut 0 bases from V and 3 bases from J, with 2 bases between.

This clonotype was recorded many times. This rearrangement joins TRBV7-2 to TRBJ2-7; 9 bases map to TRBD2. Germline lookup yields CDR1 SGHTA and CDR2 FQGNSA. The CDR3 is 18 amino acids. V lost 0 bases to trimming and J lost 3 bases; unmatched junction nucleotides: 12. The CDR3 spells CASSLASSSGGRGYEQYF. The CDR3 coding sequence is TGTGCCAGCAGCTTAGCAAGCTCATCGGGCGGGAGGGGCTACGAGCAGTACTTC.

The rearrangement links TRBV18 to TRBJ2-6, with D unresolved. Trimming took 4 bases from V and 6 from J, leaving 10 bases between them. CDR3 size: 14 residues. Per the germline V gene, CDR1 is KGHSH and CDR2 is LQKENI. In nucleotides, the CDR3 is TGTGCCAGCTCACAGGGTCTGGAGGCCAACGTCCTGACTTTC. Protein sequence: CASSQGLEANVLTF.

This clonotype was detected ten times or more. This chain uses TRBV15 with TRBJ1-2; no definite D call. The CDR3 extends over 13 amino acids. V lost 0 bases and J 7 bases, leaving 9 bases between the germline ends. Germline loops: CDR1 LNHNV, CDR2 YYDKDF (reference sequence). The CDR3 sequence: CATSRDGLSGYTF. The CDR3 nucleotides read TGTGCCACCAGCAGAGACGGCCTCTCTGGCTACACCTTC.

This clonotype was counted a few times. Compared with germline, one end of the junction differs, possibly owing to a read error. This chain links TRBV7-2 with TRBJ2-2, with D possibly TRBD2 on 7 matching bases. This CDR3 comprises 18 residues. CDR1 and CDR2 from the germline V gene are SGHTA and FQGNSA. The CDR3 reads CASSQDALGGANTGELFF. The CDR3 bases are TGCGCCAGCAGCCAAGATGCATTAGGGGGGGCGAACACCGGGGAGCTGTTTTTT.

The rearrangement joins TRBV6-2 or TRBV6-3 to TRBJ1-6, with 7 bases aligning to TRBD1. With V trimmed by 7 bases and J by 2 bases, 5 bases remained unmatched. Germline CDR1 MNHEY, CDR2 SVGEGT. The CDR3 covers 15 residues. The CDR3 DNA sequence: TGTGCCAGCACTCACGACAGGGCCTATAATTCACCCCTCCACTTT. Translated: CASTHDRAYNSPLHF.

This chain connects TRBV2 to TRBJ2-5; TRBD1 aligns across 9 bases. The germline gives CDR1 SNHLY, CDR2 FYNNEI. V lost 7 bases, J lost 5 bases, and 5 bases stayed unmatched. The length of the CDR3 is 13 residues. DNA of the CDR3: TGTGCCAGCACGGGACAGGGTTTGGAGACCCAGTACTTC. This gives the protein CASTGQGLETQYF.

In this sample, this clonotype turned up many times. This chain connects TRBV19 to TRBJ1-1; D is possibly TRBD1 (6 bases). The CDR3 length is 16 residues. V was trimmed by 3 bases and J by 0 bases, leaving 14 bases between them. Germline CDR1 is LNHDA and CDR2 is SQIVND (reference sequence). CDR3 nucleotides: TGTGCCAGTAGTATGCCCACAGGGAGAATGAACACTGAAGCTTTCTTT. It specifies CASSMPTGRMNTEAFF. The full variable domain, completed using reference TRBV19 and TRBJ1-1, is DGGITQSPKYLFRKEGQNVTLSCEQNLNHDAMYWYRQDPGQGLRLIYYSQIVNDFQKGDIAEGYSVSREKKESFPLTVTSAQKNPTAFYLCASSMPTGRMNTEAFFGQGTRLTVV.

In regard to this clonotype: At one end, the junction sequence differs from germline, possibly due to a read error. The CDR3 region is CASSARAGQVDVRGGYTF. The CDR3 DNA follows: TGTGCCAGCAGTGCGAGGGCGGGACAGGTCGACGTTAGGGGTGGCTACACCTTT. The chain is built from TRBV10-3 and TRBJ1-2; 8 positions agree with TRBD1. Germline values: CDR1 ENHRY, CDR2 SYGVKD. CDR3 length equals 18 residues.

The genes are TRBV2 and TRBJ1-2, with 8 bases lining up with TRBD1. CDR1 is SNHLY and CDR2 is FYNNEI in the germline V gene. The CDR3 totals 14 residues. V lost 6 bases, J lost 4 bases, and 7 bases stayed unmatched. The CDR3, as DNA: TGTGCCAGCAGCCGGACAGGGCGAGTCTATGGCTACACCTTC. It is translated as CASSRTGRVYGYTF.

On this clonotype itself: A much larger clone lies a single base off, so this may be a read error. J is TRBJ1-1 and V is TRBV2, with a tentative D call TRBD1 (5 bases). Germline values: CDR1 SNHLY, CDR2 FYNNEI. This CDR3 contains 14 residues. CDR3 DNA: TGTGCCAGCAGGGAGGCAGGGCCGAACACTGAAGTTTTCTTT. Residues: CASREAGPNTEVFF.

At least ten counts were recorded for this clonotype. V and J are TRBV14 and TRBJ2-7; either TRBD1 or TRBD2 may fit D (5 bases each). Germline V gene data show CDR1 as SGHDN and CDR2 as FVKESK. Deletions cut 6 bases from V and 3 bases from J, with 21 bases between. The CDR3 covers 16 residues. This chain's CDR3 is CASSGWGPTLVYEQYF. CDR3 coding DNA: TGTGCCAGCAGTGGTTGGGGACCAACTTTAGTCTACGAGCAGTACTTC.

The J gene is TRBJ2-2, the V gene TRBV9, with D uncertain. V was clipped by 0 bases and J by 6 bases, with 12 bases between them. The CDR3 extends over 15 amino acids. Germline CDR1 is SGDLS and CDR2 is YYNGEE. CDR3 DNA sequence: TGTGCCAGCAGCGTAGCTGCGGACCAGGCCGGGGAGCTGTTTTTT. Translated: CASSVAADQAGELFF.

This clonotype was recorded a few times. This chain joins TRBV25-1 and TRBJ2-3; D is perhaps TRBD1 or TRBD2 (6 bases each). There are 16 residues in the CDR3. Germline CDR1 is MGHDK and CDR2 is SYGVNS. Trimming took off 1 base at V and 2 bases at J, with 13 bases between the two ends. The CDR3 protein is CASSEWGAPNTDTQYF. As DNA, the CDR3 is TGTGCCAGCAGTGAATGGGGGGCCCCTAACACAGATACGCAGTATTTT.

This clonotype was counted ten times or more. This sequence joins TRBV12-3 or TRBV12-4 and TRBJ2-2; 7 positions match TRBD2. The CDR3 sequence is 14 residues long. Trimming at V came to 5 bases and at J to 4 bases, leaving 4 bases not matched to a gene. The CDR3: CASSERGGTGELFF. DNA of the CDR3: TGTGCCAGCAGTGAGCGGGGTGGCACCGGGGAGCTGTTTTTT.

Turning to this clonotype: A much larger clone lies one base from this, so it may be a read error. For the CDR3, the DNA is TGCGCCAGCAGCTCCCCGGGACAGAGGCATTACGAGCAGTACTTC. Protein: CASSSPGQRHYEQYF. The chain couples TRBV5-1 to TRBJ2-7, with 7 bases matching TRBD1. The CDR3 spans 15 residues. Unmatched junction bases numbered 10, after V lost 3 bases and J lost 4 bases. Germline V gene sequence: CDR1 SGHRS, CDR2 YFSETQ.

V usage is TRBV7-9 and J usage is TRBJ1-2, with a weak D call TRBD1 (5 bases). Germline values: CDR1 SEHNR, CDR2 FQNEAQ (reference sequence). V shed 6 bases and J shed 8 bases, with 16 bases lying between them. The CDR3 is 13 residues long. The CDR3 coding sequence is TGTGCCAGCAGTTTTAACATGGGGGACGGCTACACCTTC. Translating it yields CASSFNMGDGYTF.

This chain joins TRBV10-3 and TRBJ2-7, with 7 bases identical to TRBD1. CDR1 and CDR2 from the germline V gene are ENHRY and SYGVKD. This CDR3 contains 16 residues. J was trimmed by 7 bases and V by 5 bases; bases with no gene match: 17. CDR3 loop: CAISYSTSGGRREQYF. In DNA, the CDR3 is TGTGCCATCAGTTACTCGACGTCAGGGGGACGTCGGGAGCAGTACTTC.

The chain joins TRBV7-2 to TRBJ2-5; TRBD2 might be the D (5 bases). Trimming left V 5 bases short and J 4 bases short, with 17 bases between. Germline values: CDR1 SGHTA, CDR2 FQGNSA. The CDR3 runs 15 residues. CDR3 sequence reads: CASSPGLIRVETQYF. The CDR3 DNA reads TGTGCCAGCAGCCCAGGACTTATACGCGTAGAGACCCAGTACTTC.

As regards this clonotype: This may arise from a read error, as a much more abundant clone is one base away. J is TRBJ1-5 and V is TRBV12-3 or TRBV12-4; D gene ambiguous. V dropped 7 bases and J dropped 1 base, with 17 bases sitting between them. CDR3 length equals 16 residues. CDR3 amino acids: CASNLPEGSSNQPQHF. CDR3 nucleotides: TGTGCCAGCAATTTGCCGGAGGGATCCAGCAATCAGCCCCAGCATTTT.

In its sample, this clonotype was seen a few times. A much larger clone lies one base from this, so it may be a read error. CDR3 nucleotide sequence: TGTGCCACCAGCAGAGATCCCGGGGAAGAAAAACTGCTTTTT. This codes for CATSRDPGEEKLLF. The chain employs TRBV15 and TRBJ1-4, with no clear D. This CDR3 has 14 amino acids. Germline values: CDR1 LNHNV, CDR2 YYDKDF (reference sequence).

Turning to this clonotype: A much larger clone sits a single nucleotide away, making a read error possible. The chain carries TRBV7-9 and TRBJ1-1; D remains ambiguous. The germline V gene has CDR1 SEHNR and CDR2 FQNEAQ (reference sequence). The CDR3 is 14 amino acids. The germline V and J ends were trimmed by 4 bases and 4 bases, with 13 bases remaining between them. The CDR3 DNA sequence: TGTGCCAGCAGCTCTACCCGGAGGGCCACTGAAGCTTTCTTT. This encodes CASSSTRRATEAFF. The full variable domain, with the rest looked up from reference TRBV7-9 and TRBJ1-1, is DTGVSQNPRHKITKRGQNVTFRCDPISEHNRLYWYRQTLGQGPEFLTYFQNEAQLEKSRLLSDRFSAERPKGSFSTLEIQRTEQGDSAMYLCASSSTRRATEAFFGQGTRLTVV.